These T cell receptor beta chains were read from a single sample in a study of cytomegalovirus exposure and HLA in healthy donors. Using immunoSEQ multiplex PCR, the repertoire was profiled, and TCRdb retains in-frame clones only, with some absent. The repertoire holds around 60,000 clones, approximately 71% seen once, with roughly 23% in the top ten. What was sequenced was PBMCs. These receptors were obtained from a woman between 35 and 50 years old in good health and CMV-seropositive. CDR3s include the opening cysteine and the closing phenylalanine or tryptophan.

length,J,V,CDR3
16,TRBJ1-1,TRBV19,CASSLRRAGRATEAFF
15,TRBJ2-7,TRBV18,CASSSSGTGAYEQYF
14,TRBJ2-1,TRBV25-1,CASRGTSGGDEQFF
12,TRBJ2-7,TRBV30,CAWNAGGYEQYF
13,TRBJ2-7,TRBV9,CASSETGLGEQYF
16,TRBJ1-4,TRBV7-9,CASSPTGAGSSEKLFF
17,TRBJ1-5,TRBV5-6,CASSAGHTRNSNQPQHF
14,TRBJ1-6,TRBV6-1,CASSRDRQNSPLHF
16,TRBJ2-2,TRBV6-1,CASSDPSGGAGGELFF
14,TRBJ1-1,TRBV11-1,CASSVGQVNTEAFF
14,TRBJ2-3,TRBV30,CAWSVHATGRTQYF
13,TRBJ1-5,TRBV5-1,CASSLDGDQPQHF
21,TRBJ2-1,TRBV7-6,CASSGELNGLAGEKAYNEQFF
18,TRBJ2-3,TRBV29-1,CSVDPLVVAGASTDTQYF
15,TRBJ2-1,TRBV5-4,CASSLDKSAGNEQFF
14,TRBJ1-2,TRBV6-1,CASSGSTENYGYTF
15,TRBJ1-2,TRBV7-8,CASSLGTGENDGYTF
13,TRBJ1-5,TRBV19,CASEQGTGQPQHF
16,TRBJ2-2,TRBV5-4,CASQGLAGGNTGELFF
15,TRBJ2-3,TRBV12-5,CASDLGAPSTDTQYF
13,TRBJ1-5,TRBV6-1,CASSFGTGQPQHF
16,TRBJ2-2,TRBV5-1,CASSLAARLNTGELFF
14,TRBJ2-3,TRBV10-3,CAINPGIGTDTQYF
13,TRBJ1-5,TRBV30,CAWSETGGQPQHF
14,TRBJ1-4,TRBV5-1,CASSWTGINEKLFF
14,TRBJ2-7,TRBV6-1,CASSWRALEYEQYF
14,TRBJ1-1,TRBV29-1,CSVSNRGRNTEAFF
19,TRBJ2-7,TRBV7-8,CASSQQGTSDSPLPYEQYF
14,TRBJ2-7,TRBV11-2,CASSRIAGGYEQYF
16,TRBJ2-3,TRBV5-1,CASSPGQGLSTDTQYF
14,TRBJ2-7,TRBV15,CATSRADRSHEQYF
16,TRBJ1-2,TRBV12-5,CASGPTGEAGRVGYTF
17,TRBJ2-7,TRBV13,CASSSRGLAGGGFEQYF
14,TRBJ1-1,TRBV28,CASSLSGDWTEAFF
16,TRBJ1-2,TRBV9,CASSSPGRVGAHGYTF
14,TRBJ2-3,TRBV5-8,CASSLDGLTDTQYF
13,TRBJ1-1,TRBV30,CAWSRDMNTEAFF
15,TRBJ1-1,TRBV30,CAWSVPDREGTEAFF
15,TRBJ2-7,TRBV30,CAWSDLAGGLYEQYF
15,TRBJ2-3,TRBV6-1,CASNLDRVSTDTQYF
17,TRBJ1-3,TRBV9,CASSVATNLPGGNTIYF
14,TRBJ1-1,TRBV27,CASSPQTGGGEAFF
12,TRBJ1-6,TRBV10-3,CAIKDRPPPLHF
14,TRBJ1-1,TRBV18,CASSAGQVNTEAFF
16,TRBJ2-2,TRBV29-1,CSVETGVNSGTGELFF
17,TRBJ2-7,TRBV5-6,CASSYLGRGIGNSEQYF